This T cell receptor (beta chain) appears in the sequencing data of a study of blood T cell repertoires in COVID-19. Study as a whole: Samples of COVID-19 (acute and convalescent) were obtained from the United States, Italy and Spain. PBMCs, B-cell-depleted T cells, or T cells were the source of the cDNA or gDNA that made up the material.

V trimming: 2 bases; J trimming: 6 bases; junction bases outside the gene matches: 5. This CDR3 is built from 14 residues. From germline, CDR1 is SGHRS and CDR2 YFSETQ. Original handling: How many nucleated cells were present was estimated from reference gene primer amplification. Using immunoSEQ multiplex PCR, the repertoire was profiled, and TCRdb retains in-frame clones only, with some absent. The V and J calls and the clone size are those of that table, but D and trimming were determined from the DNA. The sample comprises roughly 230,000 clones, under 90% of which are singletons, and about 3.6% rests with the top ten.

This receptor was obtained from a woman at least 80 years old with acute or convalescent COVID-19. V gene TRBV5-1 combines with J gene TRBJ1-5; 7 bases map to TRBD1. The sequencing input was peripheral blood. CDR3 nucleotides: TGCGCCAGCAGCTTAGAGACAGGGATTCAGCCCCAGCATTTT. Translation gives CASSLETGIQPQHF. Using reference TRBV5-1 and TRBJ1-5 for the parts outside the CDR3, the full variable domain is KAGVTQTPRYLIKTRGQQVTLSCSPISGHRSVSWYQQTPGQGLQFLFEYFSETQRNKGNFPGRFSGRQFSNSRSEMNVSTLELGDSALYLCASSLETGIQPQHFGDGTRLSIL.